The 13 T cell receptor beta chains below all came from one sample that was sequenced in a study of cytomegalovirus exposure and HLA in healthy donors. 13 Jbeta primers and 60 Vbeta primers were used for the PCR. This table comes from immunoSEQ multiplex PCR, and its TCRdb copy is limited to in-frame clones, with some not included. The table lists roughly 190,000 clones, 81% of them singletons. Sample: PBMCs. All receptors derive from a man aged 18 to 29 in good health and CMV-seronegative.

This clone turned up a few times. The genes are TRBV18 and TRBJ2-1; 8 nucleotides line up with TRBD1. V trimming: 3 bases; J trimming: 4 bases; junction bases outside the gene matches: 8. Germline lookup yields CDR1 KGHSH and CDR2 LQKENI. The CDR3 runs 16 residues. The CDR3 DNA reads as TGTGCCAGCTCACCCACCGGGACAGGCTTTTACAATGAGCAGTTCTTC. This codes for CASSPTGTGFYNEQFF.

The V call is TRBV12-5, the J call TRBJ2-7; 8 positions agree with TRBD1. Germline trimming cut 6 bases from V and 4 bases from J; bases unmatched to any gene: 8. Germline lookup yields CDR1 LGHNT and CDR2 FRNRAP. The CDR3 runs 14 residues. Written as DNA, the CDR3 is TGTGCTAGTGGCTGGGAACAGGGGGTATACGAGCAGTACTTC. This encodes CASGWEQGVYEQYF.

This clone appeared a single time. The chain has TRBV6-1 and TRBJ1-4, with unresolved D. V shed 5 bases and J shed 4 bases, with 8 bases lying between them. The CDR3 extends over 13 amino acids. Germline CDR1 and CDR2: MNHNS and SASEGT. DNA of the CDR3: TGTGCCAGCAGTTCAGGAATTAATGAAAAACTGTTTTTT. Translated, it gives CASSSGINEKLFF.

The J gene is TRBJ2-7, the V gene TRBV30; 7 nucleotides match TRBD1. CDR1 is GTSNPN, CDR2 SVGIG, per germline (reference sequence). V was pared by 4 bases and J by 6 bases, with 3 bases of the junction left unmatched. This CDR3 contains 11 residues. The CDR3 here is CAWKRGLEQYF. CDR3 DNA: TGTGCCTGGAAGAGGGGGCTCGAGCAGTACTTC.

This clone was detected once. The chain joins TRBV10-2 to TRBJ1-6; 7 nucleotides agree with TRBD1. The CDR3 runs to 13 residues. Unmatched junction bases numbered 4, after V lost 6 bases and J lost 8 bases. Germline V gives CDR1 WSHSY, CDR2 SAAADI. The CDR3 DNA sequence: TGCGCCAGCAGGACAGGGAAGGATTCACCCCTCCACTTT. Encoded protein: CASRTGKDSPLHF.

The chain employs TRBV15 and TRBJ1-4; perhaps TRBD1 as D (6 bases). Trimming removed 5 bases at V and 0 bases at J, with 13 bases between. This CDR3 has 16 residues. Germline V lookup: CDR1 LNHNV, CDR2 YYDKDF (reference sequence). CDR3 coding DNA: TGTGCCACCAGCGATAAACAGGGACCAACTAATGAAAAACTGTTTTTT. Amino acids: CATSDKQGPTNEKLFF.

The DNA for the CDR3 is TGTGCCAGCAGCACGCGTTGGGGGGACAGAGAATCCTCTGGGGCCAACGTCCTGACTTTC. Translated, it gives CASSTRWGDRESSGANVLTF. The chain couples TRBV9 to TRBJ2-6, with a possible D match to TRBD1 (7 bases). The CDR3 runs 20 residues. V shed 4 bases and J shed 0 bases, with 23 bases lying between them. CDR1 is SGDLS, CDR2 YYNGEE, per germline.

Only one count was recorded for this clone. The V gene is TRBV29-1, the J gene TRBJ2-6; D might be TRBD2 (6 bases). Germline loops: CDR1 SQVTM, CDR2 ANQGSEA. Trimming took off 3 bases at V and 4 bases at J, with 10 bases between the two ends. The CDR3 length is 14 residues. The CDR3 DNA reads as TGCAGCGTTGACGGGGGAGCAGGGGCCAACGTCCTGACTTTC. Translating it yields CSVDGGAGANVLTF.

CDR3 in DNA: TGTGCCTGGAGGGGGGACATCCAGGATCAAGAGACCCAGTACTTC. It yields the protein CAWRGDIQDQETQYF. The chain carries TRBV30 and TRBJ2-5, with D tentatively TRBD1 (6 bases). This CDR3 has 15 amino acids. Trimming cost V 3 bases and J 2 bases, with 16 bases left between them. CDR1 GTSNPN and CDR2 SVGIG come from the germline V gene (reference sequence).

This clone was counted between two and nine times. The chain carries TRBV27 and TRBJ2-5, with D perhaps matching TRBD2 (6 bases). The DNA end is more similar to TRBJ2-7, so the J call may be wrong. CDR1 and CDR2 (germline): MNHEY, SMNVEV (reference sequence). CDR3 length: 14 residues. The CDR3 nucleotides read TGTGCCAGCGCTCCGGGAGTGGGGAACTACGAGCAGTACTTC. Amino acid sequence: CASAPGVGNYEQYF.

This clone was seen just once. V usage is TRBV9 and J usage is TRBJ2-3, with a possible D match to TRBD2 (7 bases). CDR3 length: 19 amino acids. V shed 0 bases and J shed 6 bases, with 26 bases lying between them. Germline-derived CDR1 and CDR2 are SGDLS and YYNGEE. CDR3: CASSVDPVFGGGSRDTQYF. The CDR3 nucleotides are TGTGCCAGCAGCGTAGATCCGGTTTTTGGCGGGGGCTCCCGTGATACGCAGTATTTT.

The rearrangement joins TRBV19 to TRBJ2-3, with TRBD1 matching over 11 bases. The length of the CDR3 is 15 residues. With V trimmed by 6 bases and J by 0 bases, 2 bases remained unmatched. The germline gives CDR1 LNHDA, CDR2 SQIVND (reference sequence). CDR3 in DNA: TGTGCCAGTAGGGACAGGGGGCTCAGCACAGATACGCAGTATTTT. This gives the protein CASRDRGLSTDTQYF.

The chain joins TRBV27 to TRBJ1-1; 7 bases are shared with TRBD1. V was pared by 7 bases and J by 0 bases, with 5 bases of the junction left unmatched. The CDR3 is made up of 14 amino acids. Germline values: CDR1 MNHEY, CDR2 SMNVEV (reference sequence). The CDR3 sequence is CASTLQGLNTEAFF. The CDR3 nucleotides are TGTGCCAGCACCCTACAGGGGTTGAACACTGAAGCTTTCTTT.